A single TCR beta chain is shown here with its context. Its specificity is not known. The data derive from a study of shared clonotypes between healthy human individuals. Findings and caveats of the study: Naive CD4 clonotypes were shared across several donors at 4.5% to 6.5%.

Methods used by the authors: Because ImmunoSEQ provided only junction sequences with no quality scores, the filtering differed. Repertoires were generated with immunoSEQ multiplex PCR, while TCRdb's copy carries only in-frame clones and drops some. D and trimming were read from the DNA, whereas the V and J calls and clone size are those reported in that table. Of some 900,000 clones listed, 76% are singletons. Losses at the gene ends were 3 bases for V and 6 bases for J; bases not matched to a gene: 7. Germline V gene sequence: CDR1 KGHSH, CDR2 LQKENI. This CDR3 spans 15 amino acids. Each of the donors was a healthy adult who was HIV-negative and had not had a recent acute infection or vaccination. Every donor was a Caucasian adult from Nashville, Tennessee.

The sequencing input was memory CD4+ T cells sorted from blood. Subset reported: CD45RA-negative fraction. The J gene is TRBJ2-2, the V gene TRBV18; 7 nucleotides agree with TRBD1. This TCR was sampled from a man aged 18 to 29 in good health. CDR3 loop: CASSPMTGPSGELFF. The CDR3 nucleotides are TGTGCCAGCTCACCCATGACAGGGCCCTCCGGGGAGCTGTTTTTT. Variable domain in full (rest from reference TRBV18 and TRBJ2-2): NAGVMQNPRHLVRRRGQEARLRCSPMKGHSHVYWYRQLPEEGLKFMVYLQKENIIDESGMPKERFSAEFPKEGPSILRIQQVVRGDSAAYFCASSPMTGPSGELFFGEGSRLTVL.